These T cell receptor beta chains were read from a single sample in a study of CD8 T cells in ankylosing spondylitis. Using its own MiXCR run on the 5' RACE reads, TCRdb lists one record per CDR3 protein. This table holds fewer than 400,000 distinct CDR3 sequences, approximately 20% found once. The source material was blood, either unsorted or a sorted T cell fraction (not recorded which). Every receptor here comes from a male donor with ankylosing spondylitis. The CDR3 runs from the conserved cysteine through the conserved F or W. The D gene is left open where the match is weak. Clone size is stated in some rows and not others, as once, few, many or a class when expanded.

J,D,length,V,size,DNA,CDR3
TRBJ1-4,-,16,TRBV5-1,-,TGCGCCAGCAGCTTGATCAGCCCGGGTACTAATGAAAAACTGTTTTTT,CASSLISPGTNEKLFF
TRBJ2-1,TRBD2,15,TRBV30,few,TGTGCCTGGAGTGTACAACGGGGGGGTTTCAATGAGCAGTTCTTC,CAWSVQRGGFNEQFF
TRBJ2-7,TRBD2,15,TRBV6-1,-,TGTGCCAGCAGCAACGTAGCGGGATCGTACTACGAGCAGTACTTC,CASSNVAGSYYEQYF
TRBJ2-5,-,16,TRBV12-5,-,TGTGCTAGTGGTTTGGTAATCGTAGGTAGGGGGGAGACCCAGTACTTC,CASGLVIVGRGETQYF
TRBJ2-5,TRBD2,14,TRBV20-1,-,TGCAGTGCCCATGCCCGGGAGGGCGTAAAGACCCAGTACTTC,CSAHAREGVKTQYF
TRBJ1-4,TRBD1,13,TRBV20-1,few,TGCAGTGCTAGAGATAGGACCCGGGACAGGGGCATATTT,CSARDRTRDRGIF
TRBJ2-4,-,15,TRBV28,few,TGTGCCAGCAGTGGCCTGGACAGATTTGGAAACATTCAGTACTTC,CASSGLDRFGNIQYF
TRBJ2-5,-,14,TRBV20-1,-,TGCAGTGCCCCACAGGCTGCGCGAAAAGAGACCCAGTACTTC,CSAPQAARKETQYF
TRBJ2-1,TRBD2,16,TRBV7-9,-,TGTGCCAGCAGCTTAACTTTAGCGGGAGCAGGGGATGAGCAGTTCTTC,CASSLTLAGAGDEQFF
TRBJ1-5,-,13,TRBV20-1,few,TGCAGTGCTATACGAGGGGGGAGTCAGCCCCAGCATTTT,CSAIRGGSQPQHF
TRBJ1-5,TRBD1,17,TRBV24-1,-,TGTGCCACCAGTGAGTCCGGGACAGGGCATAGCGATCAGCCCCAGCATTTT,CATSESGTGHSDQPQHF
TRBJ2-3,-,13,TRBV29-1,few,TGCAGCGTTGAAGATGCCCCGACCGATACGCAGTATTTT,CSVEDAPTDTQYF
TRBJ2-5,-,15,TRBV9,-,TGTGCCAGCAGCGTGGGGGCAGGGACGCAAGAGACCCAGTACTTC,CASSVGAGTQETQYF
TRBJ1-6,-,15,TRBV5-1,-,TGCGCCAGCAGCTTTACTTCCACAGGGCGATCACCCCTCCACTTT,CASSFTSTGRSPLHF
TRBJ2-1,-,14,TRBV18,-,TGTGCCAGCTCCCCCCTGGGCCCGTACAATGAGCAGTTCTTC,CASSPLGPYNEQFF
TRBJ2-1,-,17,TRBV10-3,few,TGTGCCATCAGCCTCTCCCCCCTGAGGACAGACGACAATGAGCAGTTCTTC,CAISLSPLRTDDNEQFF
TRBJ2-1,-,16,TRBV5-1,few,TGCGCCAGCAGCTGGTCCACTGCGAGCTCCTACAATGAGCAGTTCTTC,CASSWSTASSYNEQFF
TRBJ2-3,TRBD1,13,TRBV3-1,-,TGTGCCAGCCGGACAGGGGGGTCAGATACGCAGTATTTT,CASRTGGSDTQYF
TRBJ1-2,-,15,TRBV20-1,-,TGCAGTGCTAGCCCGGCGGCCGAGACGGGATATGGCTACACCTTC,CSASPAAETGYGYTF
TRBJ1-2,-,16,TRBV29-1,-,TGCAGCGTTTTCGTTACATCCCCGACAAACCACTATGGCTACACCTTC,CSVFVTSPTNHYGYTF
TRBJ1-4,-,16,TRBV28,-,TGTGCCAGCCTTGTGGGGGGGGGTGCTCAGAATGAAAAACTGTTTTTT,CASLVGGGAQNEKLFF
TRBJ2-1,-,11,TRBV3-1,-,TGTGCCAGCAGCCGTCAGGGTGAGCAGTTCTTC,CASSRQGEQFF
TRBJ1-5,TRBD1,13,TRBV29-1,many,TGCAGCGTTGGGGGACAGGGACATCAGCCCCAGCATTTT,CSVGGQGHQPQHF
TRBJ1-5,-,13,TRBV7-9,-,TGTGCCAGCAGCTCTCTCATTGGGGAGCCCCAGCATTTT,CASSSLIGEPQHF
TRBJ2-7,-,15,TRBV4-1,-,TGCGCCAGCAGCCAGTTTCCGGCACAGGCCTACGAGCAGTACTTC,CASSQFPAQAYEQYF
TRBJ1-6,-,12,TRBV20-1,-,TGCAGTGCTGGGGGGACGCGATCACCCCTCCACTTT,CSAGGTRSPLHF
TRBJ1-5,-,16,TRBV7-8,few,TGTGCCAGCAGCAGGGGGGCCGGTAATAGCAATCAGCCCCAGCATTTT,CASSRGAGNSNQPQHF
TRBJ1-1,-,12,TRBV3-1,-,TGTGCCAGCAGTCCAGGGAGGACTGAAGCTTTCTTT,CASSPGRTEAFF
TRBJ1-3,-,13,TRBV6-6,few,TGTGCCAGCAGCCAGGGGTATGGAAACACCATATATTTT,CASSQGYGNTIYF
TRBJ1-5,-,14,TRBV5-1,-,TGCGCCAGCAGCTTGGGAGGCCTCCCTCAGCCCCAGCATTTT,CASSLGGLPQPQHF
TRBJ2-2,TRBD1,16,TRBV7-3,-,TGTGCCAGCAGCTTGTCCCGGGACAGGGCTGCCGGGGAGCTGTTTTTT,CASSLSRDRAAGELFF
TRBJ2-7,TRBD2,15,TRBV15,-,TGTGCCACCAGCAGAGATCTAGCGGGATACCTCGAGCAGTACTTC,CATSRDLAGYLEQYF
TRBJ2-1,-,14,TRBV28,few,TGTGCCAGCAGTCCCGGGGCCCGTCGGAATGAGCAGTTCTTC,CASSPGARRNEQFF
TRBJ2-5,TRBD2,15,TRBV7-2,few,TGTGCCAGCAGCTTCTCTAGCGGGACCCAAGAGACCCAGTACTTC,CASSFSSGTQETQYF
TRBJ1-1,-,13,TRBV29-1,few,TGCAGCGTGGTGGGGCGATTCCACACTGAAGCTTTCTTT,CSVVGRFHTEAFF
TRBJ2-4,-,14,TRBV20-1,many,TGCAGTGCGGAGGGGACAGCCTACCAAAACATTCAGTACTTC,CSAEGTAYQNIQYF
TRBJ2-1,-,14,TRBV11-1,many,TGTGCCAGCAGCTTACTACAGTCCTACAATGAGCAGTTCTTC,CASSLLQSYNEQFF
TRBJ2-7,TRBD2,13,TRBV19,once,TGTGCCAGTAGTATGACTAGCGGGACCGAGCAGTACTTC,CASSMTSGTEQYF
TRBJ2-2,-,14,TRBV7-9,few,TGTGCCAGCAGCTCGTTACAGCGCACCGGGGAGCTGTTTTTT,CASSSLQRTGELFF
TRBJ2-5,-,16,TRBV7-2,-,TGTGCCAGCAGCCTACAAGCGGGCTCCCCAAAAGAGACCCAGTACTTC,CASSLQAGSPKETQYF
TRBJ2-2,TRBD2,18,TRBV9,few,TGTGCCAGCAGCCCGAGTCTGGGGACTAGCGGGACTGGCGGGGAGCTGTTTTTT,CASSPSLGTSGTGGELFF
TRBJ1-6,-,16,TRBV18,-,TGTGCCAGCTCACCAAGGGGCGCGAACTATAATTCACCCCTCCACTTT,CASSPRGANYNSPLHF
TRBJ2-7,-,15,TRBV6-1,many,TGTGCCAGCAGTGAGGGGCAGTTAGTCGTCTACGAGCAGTACTTC,CASSEGQLVVYEQYF
TRBJ2-7,-,13,TRBV6-1,few,TGTGCCAGCAGTGAGGACCCTAGGTACGAGCAGTACTTC,CASSEDPRYEQYF
TRBJ2-3,-,18,TRBV4-2,few,TGTGCCAGCAGCCAAGAGATTTATGGGGGGTCAATCACAGATACGCAGTATTTT,CASSQEIYGGSITDTQYF
TRBJ2-7,TRBD2,16,TRBV20-1,few,TGCAGTGCTATTCTAGCGGGAGTGTCACGCCCCTACGAGCAGTACTTC,CSAILAGVSRPYEQYF
TRBJ2-2,-,15,TRBV20-1,few,TGCAGTGCTTTTTTCGCCCACGAGGGCACCGGGGAGCTGTTTTTT,CSAFFAHEGTGELFF
TRBJ2-1,-,13,TRBV20-1,-,TGCAGTGCTAGTGGGCAGATCAGGAATGAGCAGTTCTTC,CSASGQIRNEQFF
TRBJ2-1,-,14,TRBV5-6,-,TGTGCCAGCATAAAGCGATCGGGGGCCGATGAGCAGTTCTTC,CASIKRSGADEQFF
TRBJ2-5,TRBD2,14,TRBV5-1,-,TGCGCCAGCACCGAGGGTCTAGCGGGGGAGACCCAGTACTTC,CASTEGLAGETQYF